Sequencing of this T cell receptor beta chain was carried out in a study of GPR56 and killer-like receptors on CD4 memory cells (dated by TCRdb to the late 2010s). For the wider study: The study proposed that progressive acquisition of KLRB1, KLRG1, GPR56 and then KLRF1 marks human CD4+ memory T-cell differentiation and cytokine production potential. The healthy blood donors were described in the study as age-matched to the liver disease patients, whose median age was approximately 69 years.

The CDR3 runs 15 amino acids, cysteine and phenylalanine included. Nucleotide data are not available. The germline V gene encodes CDR1 SGHTA and CDR2 FQGNSA. The instrument was an Illumina HiSeq 2500. For construction of sequencing libraries, the recombined TCRbeta locus was amplified according to a previously published PCR protocol. For the original study's pipeline: Any read whose average quality score fell below 30 was discarded, and IMSEQ was used to process the reads that remained. Each clonotype was defined by the combination of Vbeta gene, Jbeta gene and CDR3 amino acid sequence. Repertoire overlap between populations was quantified with the Morisita-Horn index computed on the top 100 expanded clones. Renyi diversity profiles calculated on the top 100 expanded clones were used to assess clonal diversity. TCRdb reprocessed the reads and lists each CDR3 protein sequence as a single entry, with no DNA. TCRdb, not the original authors, processed these V and J calls. For this sample, the table gives more than 3,000 distinct CDR3 sequences. The top ten hold around 5% of the sample.

Before TCRbeta sequencing, fluorescence-activated cell sorting was used to enrich five KLR/GPR56-defined CD4+ populations. To test whether memory differentiation follows a linear pathway, the researchers sequenced TCRbeta repertoires from five CD4+ T-cell subsets, each defined by expression of KLRB1, KLRG1, GPR56 and KLRF1. TCR-sequenced cells came from peripheral blood of healthy control individuals, reported as five donors in the TCRbeta analysis figure. The researchers collected heparinized peripheral blood and processed every sample within one hour of retrieval. Blood was diluted 1:2 in PBS, and peripheral blood mononuclear cells were then isolated from the diluted blood at room temperature by Biocoll density gradient centrifugation. Before flow sorting, freshly isolated PBMCs underwent magnetic sorting with anti-CD4 MicroBeads to enrich CD4+ T cells. A BD FACSAria II was used to sort CD4+ T cells enriched from PBMCs of healthy donors according to marker expression. Surface staining used anti-KLRB1 clone 191B8, anti-KLRF1 clone 4A4.D10 and anti-KLRG1 clone REA261 antibodies from Miltenyi Biotec.

Here is what the overall study found, with its caveats: Clonal frequency was low in the marker-negative population and rose progressively along the proposed pathway, while TCRbeta diversity fell correspondingly. Rather than full repertoires, the diversity and similarity analyses used only the 100 most expanded clones in each population. Overlap of TCR repertoires was especially pronounced between late populations 4 and 5, and partly extended to population 3. The authors took the finding that clones dominating late populations 4 and 5 were also present in early populations 1 and 2 as evidence for linear differentiation.

This clonotype is medium-sized (0.01 to 0.1%) by frequency; its count is not recorded. Its antigen is still unknown. This sequence was found in a human donor in good health. The sequencing sample was made of memory CD4+ T cells from blood. The rearranged chain carries TRBV7-2 and TRBJ2-3; TCRdb returns TRBD1, unconfirmable since there is no DNA. CDR3 protein: CASSPRGGPTDTQYF. With the rest looked up from the reference TRBV7-2 and TRBJ2-3 genes rather than sequenced, the full variable domain is GAGVSQSPSNKVTEKGKDVELRCDPISGHTALYWYRQSLGQGLEFLIYFQGNSAPDKSGLPSDRFSAERTGGSVSTLTIQRTQQEDSAVYLCASSPRGGPTDTQYFGPGTRLTVL.